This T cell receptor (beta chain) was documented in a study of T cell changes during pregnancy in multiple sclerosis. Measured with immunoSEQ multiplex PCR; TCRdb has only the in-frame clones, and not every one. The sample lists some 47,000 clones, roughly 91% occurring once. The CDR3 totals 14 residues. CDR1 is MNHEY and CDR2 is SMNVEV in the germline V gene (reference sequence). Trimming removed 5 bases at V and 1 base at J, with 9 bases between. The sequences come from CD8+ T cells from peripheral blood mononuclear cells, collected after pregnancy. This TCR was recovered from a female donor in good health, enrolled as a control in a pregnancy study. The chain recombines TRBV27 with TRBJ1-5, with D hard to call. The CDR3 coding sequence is TGTGCCAGCAGTGTTTCAGGAAGCAATCAGCCCCAGCATTTT. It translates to CASSVSGSNQPQHF.